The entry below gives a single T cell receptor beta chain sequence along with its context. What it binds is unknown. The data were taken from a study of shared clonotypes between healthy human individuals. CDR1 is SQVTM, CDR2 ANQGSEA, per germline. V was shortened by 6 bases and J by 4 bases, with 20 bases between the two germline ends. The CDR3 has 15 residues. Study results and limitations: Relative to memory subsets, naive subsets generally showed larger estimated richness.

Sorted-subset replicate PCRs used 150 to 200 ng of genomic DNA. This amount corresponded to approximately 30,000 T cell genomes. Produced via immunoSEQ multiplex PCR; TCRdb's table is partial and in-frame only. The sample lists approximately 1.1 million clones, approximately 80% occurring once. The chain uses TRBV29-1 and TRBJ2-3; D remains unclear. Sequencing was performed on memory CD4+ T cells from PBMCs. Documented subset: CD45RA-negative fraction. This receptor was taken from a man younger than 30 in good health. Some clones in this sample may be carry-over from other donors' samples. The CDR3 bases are TGCAGCGTCCGCCGGAACTTTGAAGGGTCAGATACGCAGTATTTT. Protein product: CSVRRNFEGSDTQYF.